This TCR beta chain was captured in a study of cytomegalovirus exposure and HLA in healthy donors (dated 2017 in TCRdb). Regarding the study in general: An earlier analysis of roughly 500 of the donors reported over 250 Gb of sequence data and 100 million to 120 million unique TCR beta sequences obtained from 150 million to 200 million T cells. Approximately 310 gigabases of sequencing data and approximately 84 million unique TCR sequences were included in an early release covering about 600 HLA-typed donors. The genetic ancestry cluster associated with self-reported Caucasian donors included 80% to 90% of the approximately 410 genotyped donors. The aim of the study was to test whether cataloging public T cell receptors could identify signatures of past pathogen exposure. The study profiled the T cell repertoires of 500 to 800 subjects by immunosequencing and related them to cytomegalovirus serostatus. Along with the approximately 650-subject first cohort, a separate validation cohort of some 130 different subjects was used. The study combined high-throughput TCR immunosequencing, statistical association of individual TCRs with disease status, and machine learning to predict cytomegalovirus infection status. In a later analysis, previously published TCR beta repertoires from fewer than 750 donors were re-analyzed and high-resolution HLA genotyping was added so that TCR occurrence patterns could be studied. Rather than using new phenotypic data, the later analysis identified candidate immune exposures from TCR beta sequences and from how often those sequences occurred across donors. An earlier analysis of about 620 of the donors applied high-throughput TCR beta sequencing to assess whether each TCR beta V gene segment acted as functional or pseudogenic. Donor age, sex, ethnicity and CMV serostatus were compiled together with the repertoire data. A later genetic analysis used genome-wide SNP genotypes for about 65% of the roughly 700 donors, treating that subset as a discovery cohort. All discovery cohort repertoires had been generated using a single sequencing platform. HLA typing covered class I and class II loci at four-digit resolution. Typing coverage varied by locus: roughly 629-640 donors for A, B, C, DRB1 and DQB1; roughly 560 for DQA1; about 600 for DPA1; approximately 490 for DPB1. Several DR-DQ haplotypes were treated as single units for association and clustering because of strong linkage in the cohort. Among a few hundred genotyped donors of the cohort, an average of approximately 250,000 unique TCR beta nucleotide sequences were sequenced per donor, around 20% of them non-productive.

Overall results and qualifications from the work: Immune exposure information for the cohort was limited to CMV serostatus. In a later analysis, HLA-associated TCR beta chains showed more clonal expansion and lower generation probabilities than non-associated chains that were equally common. According to a later genetic analysis, donors in an Asian-associated ancestry cluster had fewer N-insertions in productive TCRs than the approximately 630-donor mean. The classifier was reported to diagnose cytomegalovirus status with high specificity and sensitivity in both the original cohort and the validation cohort. According to a later analysis, parvovirus B19, influenza, CMV and Epstein-Barr virus appeared linked to several top co-occurrence clusters. According to the authors, the approach could potentially be generalized to other disease states and immunological phenotypes. In a later analysis, TCR association rates were found to vary across HLA loci, with the most associated TCRs seen for DRB1 alleles and the fewest for HLA-C alleles. Most TCR sequences were seen in very few donors, while some public TCRs were found in many individuals. A later genetic analysis associated a missense DCLRE1C variant with V-gene and J-gene trimming of TCR beta chains, and an independent cohort replicated the association. Broadly in line with IMGT annotations, most TCR beta V segments showed up in productive rearrangements about 87% or about 30% of the time in an earlier analysis of 587 of the donors. A further reported finding was that TCR beta sequences accurately predicted the HLA-A and HLA-B alleles for most subjects in the first cohort. When HLA alleles, especially DR and DQ, strongly co-occurred, attributing TCR associations to individual alleles was difficult. Sequencing depth was assumed to be roughly uniform across donors in the presence/absence analyses, though that assumption may not hold. Linkage disequilibrium might explain the correlated functional status among segregating V segments, but an unknown experimental factor could not be excluded. A few of the identified cytomegalovirus-associated TCR beta chains were confirmed in vitro to be specific for cytomegalovirus antigens. A total of fewer than 200 TCR beta chains were listed by the study as associated with cytomegalovirus. In this cohort, only TCR beta chains were sequenced, and detectable features were limited by the absence of alpha or paired-chain data. A group of highly shared sequence variants was considered likely to be a technical artifact of the sequencing pipeline. A later analysis found that most CMV-associated TCR beta chains appeared HLA-restricted, with HLA associations seemingly driven largely by CMV exposure. Because counts were too low, about 18 rarely observed V segments, including chromosome 9 orphons, were excluded from the earlier analysis of under 650 of the donors. Because some donors lacked HLA typing at each locus, the association tests relied only on the typed subset. At a false discovery rate of 0.05, a later analysis linked around 17,000 TCR beta sequences to specific HLA alleles.

Concerning this clone itself: Its antigen remains undetermined. Base qualities are not recorded, but no much larger clone differs from it by a single base.

The cohort was made up of 500 to 850 healthy bone marrow donors. Cohort members were all nominally healthy when sampled, although unrecorded immune exposures were likely present. The donor was CMV seronegative and was included in the group of a few hundred seronegative cohort members. A peripheral blood sample was collected from each donor, and TCR beta sequencing was performed on peripheral blood mononuclear cells. The Qiagen DNeasy Blood Extraction Kit was used to extract genomic DNA from the blood cell samples. The library was produced with the immunoSEQ multiplex PCR assay. For the multiplex PCR, a mixture combining 60 forward primers for TCR Vbeta segments and 13 reverse primers for TCR Jbeta segments was used. A multiplex PCR assay on genomic DNA amplified the CDR3 region of rearranged TCR beta genes. The Illumina HiSeq System was used to sequence the amplified TCR beta libraries as 87-base-pair reads. The authors processed their data as follows. A later analysis counted around 72 million unique TCR beta chains across the 550 to 700 repertoires, and around 9.9 million of these chains were shared by at least two donors. To remove PCR and sequencing errors, raw reads were error-corrected and collapsed into unique sequences using a nearest-neighbor algorithm that merged closely related sequences. V, D and J gene segments were assigned by aligning CDR3 sequences to IMGT reference sequences. For a sequence to be retained, a match of at least six nucleotides was required to both a V gene segment and a J gene segment. Rearrangements were called productive when the CDR3 lacked stop codons and stayed in frame with V and J; all others were non-productive. Following IMGT convention, CDR3 was defined as the stretch from the second conserved V-encoded cysteine to the conserved J-encoded phenylalanine. Sequences without an unambiguous match to a single V gene segment were excluded from the earlier analysis of almost 600 of the donors. In an earlier analysis of approximately 610 of the donors, V segments were called functional above 56.7% productive rearrangements and were called segregating when the between-donor standard deviation exceeded 5%. A statistical classification framework was built to diagnose cytomegalovirus status from the catalog of TCR beta chain sequences. A later analysis assigned V and J genes by comparing TCR nucleotide sequences with IMGT/GENE-DB human TR gene sequences. Using the TCRdist pipeline, a later analysis assigned CDR3 sequences along with most-parsimonious VDJ recombination scenarios. In a later analysis, each TCR beta chain was defined by its CDR3 amino acid sequence together with its V-gene family, and reads without a unique V-gene family were excluded. A later analysis removed 600 or so highly shared, low-generation-probability nucleotide sequences to deal with suspected cross-contamination and a sequencing artifact. A later analysis calculated a clonal expansion index for each public chain from normalized within-repertoire ranks of inferred template counts. Generation probabilities in a later analysis came from a VDJ recombination model fitted to out-of-frame rearrangements, and those results were checked against IGoR. In a later analysis, TCR-TCR, TCR-HLA and TCR-CMV co-occurrence was scored with hypergeometric tests, and a repertoire-size bias correction was applied to TCR pairs. To estimate false discovery rates, a later analysis permuted the HLA or CMV assignments 20 times. A later analysis grouped co-occurring TCRs with DBSCAN, adding TCRdist sequence similarity when clustering within HLA-allele-positive subsets. Repertoires with fewer than 30,000 or more than 120,000 public chains, plus five repertoires with anomalous nucleotide sharing, were excluded from co-occurrence clustering. TCRdb took this table from immuneACCESS and kept in-frame rearrangements with V and J called. Such tables lack part of the clones; where checked against another copy, unresolved V genes explain under half of the gap, and the rest is unexplained. D and trimming come from the DNA, and the V and J calls and clone size come from that table. The sample records about 98,000 clones, about 81% of which are singletons. The ten largest account for roughly 1.4% of the sample.

This receptor was obtained from a man between 40 and 49 years old in good health and CMV-seronegative. Sequencing used PBMCs.

The DNA sequence is as follows: TGTGCCAGCAGCGTAGGCGGGGGGACTCATCAAGAGACCCAGTACTTC. It encodes CASSVGGGTHQETQYF. The V gene is TRBV9 and the J gene is TRBJ2-5; 8 central nucleotides agree with TRBD2. For this chain, trimming is 0 bases at the V end and 2 bases at the J end, and the number of junction bases without a gene match is 6. From the cysteine up to the phenylalanine, the CDR3 has a length of 16 residues. The read is trimmed to its CDR3 DNA, 48 bases read in frame from base 1. As encoded in the germline V gene, CDR1 is SGDLS while CDR2 is YYNGEE.